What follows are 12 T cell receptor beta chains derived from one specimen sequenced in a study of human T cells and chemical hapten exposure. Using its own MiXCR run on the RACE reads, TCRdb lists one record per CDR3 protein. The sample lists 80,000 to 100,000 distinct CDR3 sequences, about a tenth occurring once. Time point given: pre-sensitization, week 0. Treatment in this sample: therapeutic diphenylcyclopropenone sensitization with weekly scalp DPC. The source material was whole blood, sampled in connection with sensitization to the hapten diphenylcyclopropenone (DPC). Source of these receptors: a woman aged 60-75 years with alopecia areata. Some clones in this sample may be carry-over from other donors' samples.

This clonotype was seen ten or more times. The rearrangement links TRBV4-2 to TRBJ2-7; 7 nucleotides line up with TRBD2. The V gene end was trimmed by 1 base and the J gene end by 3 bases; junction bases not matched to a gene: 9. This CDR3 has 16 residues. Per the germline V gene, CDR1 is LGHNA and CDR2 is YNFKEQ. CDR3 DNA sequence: TGTGCCAGCAGCCAAGTAGGCGGACTAGTCAGCTACGAGCAGTACTTC. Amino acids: CASSQVGGLVSYEQYF.

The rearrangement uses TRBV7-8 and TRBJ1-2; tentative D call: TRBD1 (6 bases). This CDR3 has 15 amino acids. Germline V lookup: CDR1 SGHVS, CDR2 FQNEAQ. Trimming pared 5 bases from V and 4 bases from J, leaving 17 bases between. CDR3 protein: CASSPHPSTGYGYTF. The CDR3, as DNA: TGTGCCAGCAGCCCCCACCCATCGACAGGCTATGGCTACACCTTC.

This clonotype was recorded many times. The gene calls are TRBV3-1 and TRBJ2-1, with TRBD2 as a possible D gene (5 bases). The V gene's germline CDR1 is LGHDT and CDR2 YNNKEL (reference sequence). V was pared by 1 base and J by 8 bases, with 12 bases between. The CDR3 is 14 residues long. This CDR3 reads CASSQGASLDEQFF. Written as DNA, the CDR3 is TGTGCCAGCAGCCAAGGTGCTAGCTTGGATGAGCAGTTCTTC.

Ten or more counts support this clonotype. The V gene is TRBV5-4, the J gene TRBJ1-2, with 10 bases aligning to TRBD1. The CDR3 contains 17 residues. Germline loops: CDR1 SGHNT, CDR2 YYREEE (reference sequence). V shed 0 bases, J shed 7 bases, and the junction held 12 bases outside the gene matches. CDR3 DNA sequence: TGTGCCAGCAGCTTGGTCGGGAGCGACAGGGGGCGCGGTGGCTACACCTTC. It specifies CASSLVGSDRGRGGYTF.

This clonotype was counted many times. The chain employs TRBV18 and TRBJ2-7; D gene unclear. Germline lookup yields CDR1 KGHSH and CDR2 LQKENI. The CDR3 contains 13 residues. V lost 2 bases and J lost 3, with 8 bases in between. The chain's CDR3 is CASSPGPDYEQYF. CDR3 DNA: TGTGCCAGCTCACCAGGACCTGACTACGAGCAGTACTTC.

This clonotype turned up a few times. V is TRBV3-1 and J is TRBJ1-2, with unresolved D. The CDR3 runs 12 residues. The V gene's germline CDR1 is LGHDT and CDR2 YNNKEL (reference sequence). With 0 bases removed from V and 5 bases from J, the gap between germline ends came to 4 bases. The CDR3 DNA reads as TGTGCCAGCAGCCAAGATGAGTATGGCTACACCTTC. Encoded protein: CASSQDEYGYTF.

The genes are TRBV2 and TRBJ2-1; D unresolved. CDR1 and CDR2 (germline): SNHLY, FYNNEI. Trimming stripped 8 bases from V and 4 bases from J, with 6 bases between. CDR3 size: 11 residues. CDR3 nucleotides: TGTGCCAGCCGCAGTTACAATGAGCAGTTCTTC. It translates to CASRSYNEQFF.

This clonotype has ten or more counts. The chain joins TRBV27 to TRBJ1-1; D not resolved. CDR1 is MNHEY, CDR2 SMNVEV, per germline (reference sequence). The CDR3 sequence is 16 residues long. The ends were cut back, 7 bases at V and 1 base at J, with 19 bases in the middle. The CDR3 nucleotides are TGTGCCAGCACACCAGATTGGAGCCTGACGAACACTGAAGCTTTCTTT. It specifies CASTPDWSLTNTEAFF.

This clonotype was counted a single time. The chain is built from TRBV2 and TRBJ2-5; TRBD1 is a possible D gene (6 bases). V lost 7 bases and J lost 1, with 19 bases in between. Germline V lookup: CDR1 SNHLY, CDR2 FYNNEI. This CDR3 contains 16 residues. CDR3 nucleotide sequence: TGTGCCAGCAAAGGAGGACAGAGTGCAAGCCAAGAGACCCAGTACTTC. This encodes CASKGGQSASQETQYF.

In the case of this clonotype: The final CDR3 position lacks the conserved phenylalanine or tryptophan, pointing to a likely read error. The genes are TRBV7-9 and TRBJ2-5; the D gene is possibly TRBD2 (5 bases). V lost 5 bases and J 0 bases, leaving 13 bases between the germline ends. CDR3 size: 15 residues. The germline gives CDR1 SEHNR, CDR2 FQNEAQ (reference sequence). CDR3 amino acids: CASSRTEWYQETQYS. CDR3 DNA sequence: TGTGCCAGCAGCCGGACTGAGTGGTACCAAGAGACCCAGTACTCC.

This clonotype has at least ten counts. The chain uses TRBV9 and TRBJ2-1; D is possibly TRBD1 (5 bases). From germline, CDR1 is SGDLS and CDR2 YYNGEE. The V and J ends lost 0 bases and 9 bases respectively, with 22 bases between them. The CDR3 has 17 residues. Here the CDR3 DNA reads TGTGCCAGCAGCGTAGATCTATTGGGGCTGGTAGTATCTGAGCAGTTCTTC. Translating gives CASSVDLLGLVVSEQFF. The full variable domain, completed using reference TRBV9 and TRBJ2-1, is DSGVTQTPKHLITATGQRVTLRCSPRSGDLSVYWYQQSLDQGLQFLIQYYNGEERAKGNILERFSAQQFPDLHSELNLSSLELGDSALYFCASSVDLLGLVVSEQFFGPGTRLTVL.

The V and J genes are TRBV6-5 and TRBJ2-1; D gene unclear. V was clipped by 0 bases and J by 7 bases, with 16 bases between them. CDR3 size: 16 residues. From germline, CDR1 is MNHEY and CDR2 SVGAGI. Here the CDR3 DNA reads TGTGCCAGCAGTTACTCGATCCTCCCAAGTAGGAATGAGCAGTTCTTC. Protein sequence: CASSYSILPSRNEQFF.